The 16 T cell receptor beta chains presented below share a single source sample, sequenced in a study of glioma-infiltrating T cells. TCR alpha and beta CDR3 regions were amplified from RNA using iRepertoire nested multiplex PCR. TCRdb redid the calling of the multiplex PCR reads with MiXCR, one entry per CDR3 protein. The sample consists of approximately 100,000 distinct CDR3 sequences, around 28% of them appearing once. The specimen was glioma tissue, nonneoplastic brain tissue, or PBMCs (not recorded which). These receptor sequences come from a human donor with low-grade glioma or glioblastoma, undergoing nonglioma brain surgery, or in good health (not recorded which).

Turning to this clonotype: With a much larger clone just one base away, this may be a read error. This chain uses TRBV28 with TRBJ2-7; a possible D gene is TRBD2 (6 bases). This CDR3 region has 15 residues. Germline assignment: CDR1 MDHEN and CDR2 SYDVKM. V was pared by 3 bases and J by 6 bases, with 18 bases between. This CDR3 is CASSFDSLGDSEQYF. CDR3 DNA: TGTGCCAGCAGTTTCGATAGCCTTGGGGACTCCGAGCAGTACTTC.

This clonotype was counted at least ten times. This chain uses TRBV12-3 or TRBV12-4 with TRBJ2-7; TRBD1 or TRBD2 may be the D gene (5 bases each). Trimming pared 5 bases from V and 2 bases from J, leaving 10 bases between. This CDR3 contains 13 residues. The CDR3 here is CASSGDRTYEQYF. Here the CDR3 DNA reads TGTGCCAGCAGTGGGGACCGAACCTACGAGCAGTACTTC.

In the case of this clonotype: A junction end diverges from the germline sequence, so it may reflect a read error. The chain is built from TRBV6-2 or TRBV6-3 and TRBJ2-7; 8 nucleotides match TRBD1. The CDR3 is 16 residues long. Germline CDR1 MNHEY, CDR2 SVGEGT. DNA for the CDR3: TGTGCCAGCGGTTACACTGAGGGGCAGGGGGCTGAAGAGCAGTACTTC. Its translation is CASGYTEGQGAEEQYF.

With respect to this clonotype: A read error may explain this, as a much larger clone is one base away. V usage is TRBV2 and J usage is TRBJ1-5; 7 nucleotides agree with TRBD1. The CDR3 length is 14 residues. In germline, CDR1 is SNHLY, CDR2 FYNNEI. DNA for the CDR3: TGTGCCAGCAGGCGGACAGGAGGTAGTCAGCCCCAGCGTTTT. This encodes CASRRTGGSQPQRF.

This clonotype was seen ten or more times. This chain connects TRBV6-2 or TRBV6-3 to TRBJ2-1, with D perhaps TRBD1 or TRBD2 (5 bases each). Trimming removed 3 bases at V and 3 bases at J, with 9 bases between. There are 14 residues in the CDR3. The germline gives CDR1 MNHEY, CDR2 SVGEGT. CDR3 DNA sequence: TGTGCCAGCAGTTATCTGGGGGACTACAATGAGCAGTTCTTC. Translated, it gives CASSYLGDYNEQFF.

With respect to this clonotype: A clone one base away is much larger, so this may be a read error. The chain employs TRBV4-3 and TRBJ2-3, with D maybe TRBD2 (5 bases). The germline V gene has CDR1 LGHNA and CDR2 YSLEER. This CDR3 comprises 13 residues. The V end lost 0 bases, the J end lost 5 bases, and 6 bases lay between the germline ends. The CDR3: CASSQDGRDTQYF. For the CDR3, the DNA is TGCGCCAGCAGCCAAGATGGGAGAGATACGCAGTATTTT.

Many counts were recorded for this clonotype. V gene TRBV20-1 combines with J gene TRBJ1-1; possibly TRBD1 for D (6 bases). Germline V gene data show CDR1 as DFQATT and CDR2 as SNEGSKA (reference sequence). V dropped 6 bases and J dropped 1 base, with 18 bases sitting between them. The CDR3 sequence is 15 residues long. This CDR3 is CSAPRGRGWNTEAFF. CDR3 DNA sequence: TGCAGTGCGCCTAGGGGCAGGGGTTGGAACACTGAAGCTTTCTTT.

This clonotype has at least ten counts. The chain joins TRBV20-1 to TRBJ2-1; D possibly corresponds to TRBD2 (6 bases). Between the trimmed V and J ends, which lost 5 bases and 9 bases, there was a span of 20 bases. Germline V gene data show CDR1 as DFQATT and CDR2 as SNEGSKA (reference sequence). The CDR3 has 14 residues. CDR3 in amino acids: CSAPTELWGGEQFF. The CDR3 region has the DNA TGCAGTGCTCCAACGGAGCTCTGGGGAGGTGAGCAGTTCTTC.

This clonotype was observed at least ten times. The V and J genes are TRBV27 and TRBJ1-1, with D unclear. This CDR3 contains 14 residues. In germline, CDR1 is MNHEY, CDR2 SMNVEV (reference sequence). Trimming pared 3 bases from V and 3 bases from J, leaving 11 bases between. CDR3 bases: TGTGCCAGCAGTTTTTCCAGGTTCGACACTGAAGCTTTCTTT. Protein product: CASSFSRFDTEAFF.

With regard to this clonotype: This may be a read error, as it is one base from a much larger clone. The rearrangement links TRBV7-9 to TRBJ1-1; D is unresolved. CDR1 and CDR2 (germline): SEHNR, FQNEAQ (reference sequence). There are 14 residues in the CDR3. The CDR3 coding sequence is TGTGCCGGCAGCCACCCGCCCCTGAACACTGAAGCTTTCTTT. Its protein product is CAGSHPPLNTEAFF.

This clonotype was picked up many times. The rearrangement links TRBV30 to TRBJ1-1; D gene uncertain. Germline CDR1 GTSNPN, CDR2 SVGIG (reference sequence). The CDR3 totals 11 residues. V was trimmed by 3 bases and J by 3 bases, leaving 5 bases between them. The CDR3 is CAWRWDTEAFF. CDR3 sequence (DNA): TGTGCCTGGAGATGGGACACTGAAGCTTTCTTT.

Concerning this clonotype itself: One junction end does not reproduce the germline sequence, and a read error may be involved. This chain links TRBV19 with TRBJ2-1; 12 bases line up with TRBD2. The germline V gene has CDR1 LNHDA and CDR2 SQIVND (reference sequence). CDR3 size: 15 residues. CDR3 loop: CASSILAGGPNEQLF. As DNA, the CDR3 is TGTGCCAGTAGTATTCTAGCGGGGGGGCCCAATGAGCAGTTATTC. Based on the CDR3 plus reference TRBV19 and TRBJ2-1, the full variable domain is DGGITQSPKYLFRKEGQNVTLSCEQNLNHDAMYWYRQDPGQGLRLIYYSQIVNDFQKGDIAEGYSVSREKKESFPLTVTSAQKNPTAFYLCASSILAGGPNEQLFGPGTRLTVL.

This clonotype has ten or more counts. The V and J genes are TRBV28 and TRBJ1-6; 7 bases agree with TRBD1. The CDR3 totals 15 residues. J was trimmed by 7 bases and V by 5 bases; bases with no gene match: 8. Germline V gives CDR1 MDHEN, CDR2 SYDVKM. The CDR3: CASSPWDSRNSPLHF. CDR3 sequence (DNA): TGTGCCAGCAGTCCATGGGACAGTCGAAATTCACCCCTCCACTTT.

This clonotype was seen repeatedly, ten times or more. The chain has TRBV7-9 and TRBJ1-3, with TRBD1 as a possible D gene (5 bases). The CDR3 is 15 residues long. Germline V lookup: CDR1 SEHNR, CDR2 FQNEAQ (reference sequence). Trimming removed 0 bases at V and 6 bases at J, with 12 bases between. CDR3 in amino acids: CASSLAGERKNTIYF. The CDR3 DNA sequence: TGTGCCAGCAGCTTAGCGGGGGAAAGGAAAAACACCATATATTTT.

This clonotype appeared a few times. This chain joins TRBV3-1 and TRBJ2-1, with 12 bases fitting TRBD2. V lost 3 bases to trimming and J lost 10 bases; unmatched junction nucleotides: 7. This CDR3 has 15 amino acids. In germline, CDR1 is LGHDT, CDR2 YNNKEL (reference sequence). CDR3 residues: CASSQTSGGTDEQFF. CDR3 in DNA: TGTGCCAGCAGCCAGACTAGCGGGGGCACTGACGAGCAGTTCTTC.

This clonotype was counted a few times. The J gene is TRBJ2-5, the V gene TRBV12-3 or TRBV12-4; 11 bases are a match to TRBD1. V lost 5 bases to trimming and J lost 4 bases; unmatched junction nucleotides: 3. CDR3 length: 14 residues. The CDR3 reads CASSQGQGGETQYF. The CDR3 region has the DNA TGTGCCAGCAGTCAGGGACAGGGGGGAGAGACCCAGTACTTC.